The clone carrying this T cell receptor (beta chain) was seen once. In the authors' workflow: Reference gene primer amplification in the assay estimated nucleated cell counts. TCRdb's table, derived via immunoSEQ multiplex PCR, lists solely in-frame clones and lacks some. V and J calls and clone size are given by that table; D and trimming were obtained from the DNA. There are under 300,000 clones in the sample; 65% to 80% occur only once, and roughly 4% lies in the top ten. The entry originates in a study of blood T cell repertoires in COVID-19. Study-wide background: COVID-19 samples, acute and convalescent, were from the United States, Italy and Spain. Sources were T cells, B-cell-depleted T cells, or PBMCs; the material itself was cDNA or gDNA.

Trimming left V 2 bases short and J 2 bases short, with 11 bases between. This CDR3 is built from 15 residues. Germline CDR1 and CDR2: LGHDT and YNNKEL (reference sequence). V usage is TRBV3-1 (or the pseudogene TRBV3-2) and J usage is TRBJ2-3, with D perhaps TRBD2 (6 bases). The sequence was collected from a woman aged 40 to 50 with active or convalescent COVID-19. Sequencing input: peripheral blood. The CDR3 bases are TGTGCCAGCAGCCAATCGGGGAGGAACACAGATACGCAGTATTTT. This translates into CASSQSGRNTDTQYF.